Listed below are T cell receptor beta chains from one sample, sequenced in a study of OX40 agonist ivuxolimab in advanced cancers. Measured with immunoSEQ multiplex PCR; TCRdb has only the in-frame clones, and not every one. The sample gives over 70,000 clones, more than 80% of which show up once; approximately 7.4% is in the top ten. Sequences were derived from CD4+ or CD8+ T cells sorted from blood, sampled in a trial of the OX40 agonist ivuxolimab. Receptors originate from an adult with an advanced solid tumor such as melanoma, head and neck, liver or kidney cancer. The CDR3 runs from the conserved cysteine through the conserved F or W. D genes are given only for firm matches. Rows may omit the clone size; those that give it use once, few, many or a size class.

v_gene: TRBV18
j_gene: TRBJ2-7
d_gene: -
abundance: -
CDR3nt: TGTGCCAGCTCCCCACAGAGCTCCTACGAGCAGTACTTC
CDR3aa: CASSPQSSYEQYF

v_gene: TRBV6-5
j_gene: TRBJ1-2
d_gene: -
abundance: -
CDR3nt: TGTGCCAGCAGTTACTCGAGCTCGTCCAGGGCTGGTCGCTACACCTTC
CDR3aa: CASSYSSSSRAGRYTF

v_gene: TRBV6-6
j_gene: TRBJ2-7
d_gene: -
abundance: -
CDR3nt: TGTGCCAGCAGTAGGCAGGGCGCATCCTACGAGCAGTACTTC
CDR3aa: CASSRQGASYEQYF

v_gene: TRBV6-5
j_gene: TRBJ1-5
d_gene: -
abundance: few
CDR3nt: TGTGCCAGCAGTCCCGACAGAAGCAATCAGCCCCAGCATTTT
CDR3aa: CASSPDRSNQPQHF

v_gene: TRBV27
j_gene: TRBJ2-7
d_gene: -
abundance: -
CDR3nt: TGTGCCAGCAGTTTGAGAACCGCCTACGAGCAGTACTTC
CDR3aa: CASSLRTAYEQYF

v_gene: TRBV19
j_gene: TRBJ1-5
d_gene: TRBD1
abundance: few
CDR3nt: TGTGCCAGTTGGGACAGGGGGAATCACCAGCCCCAGCATTTT
CDR3aa: CASWDRGNHQPQHF

v_gene: TRBV5-1
j_gene: TRBJ1-2
d_gene: -
abundance: few
CDR3nt: TGCGCCAGCAGCTTGGAGTCCGATGGCTACACCTTC
CDR3aa: CASSLESDGYTF

v_gene: TRBV19
j_gene: TRBJ2-7
d_gene: -
abundance: -
CDR3nt: TGTGCCAGTAGTTCAGGGGGGGAGCAGTACTTC
CDR3aa: CASSSGGEQYF

v_gene: TRBV2
j_gene: TRBJ1-2
d_gene: -
abundance: -
CDR3nt: TGTGCCAGCAGTGATGGGCTCCGGGGAGGCTACACCTTC
CDR3aa: CASSDGLRGGYTF

v_gene: TRBV7-2
j_gene: TRBJ1-1
d_gene: -
abundance: few
CDR3nt: TGTGCCAGCAGCTTAAGGACTGAAGCTTTCTTT
CDR3aa: CASSLRTEAFF

v_gene: TRBV4-1
j_gene: TRBJ2-5
d_gene: -
abundance: -
CDR3nt: TGCGCCAGCAGCCAAGGCCAGGGGAGAAGGGAGACCCAGTACTTC
CDR3aa: CASSQGQGRRETQYF

v_gene: TRBV4-2
j_gene: TRBJ2-1
d_gene: TRBD2
abundance: once
CDR3nt: TGTGCCAGCAGCCAGGCTAGCGGGCCCTACAATGAGCAGTTCTTC
CDR3aa: CASSQASGPYNEQFF

v_gene: TRBV6-5
j_gene: TRBJ2-1
d_gene: -
abundance: -
CDR3nt: TGTGCCAGCAGCATGGGGGTAACCTATGGCAATGAGCAGTTCTTC
CDR3aa: CASSMGVTYGNEQFF

v_gene: TRBV27
j_gene: TRBJ1-2
d_gene: -
abundance: -
CDR3nt: TGTGCCAGCAGTTTATACGGGCCACGGTCTAGTGGCTACACCTTC
CDR3aa: CASSLYGPRSSGYTF

v_gene: TRBV18
j_gene: TRBJ1-2
d_gene: -
abundance: -
CDR3nt: TGTGCCAGCTCACAGGACGGATTCAACTATGGCTACACCTTC
CDR3aa: CASSQDGFNYGYTF

v_gene: TRBV11-3
j_gene: TRBJ1-2
d_gene: TRBD1
abundance: -
CDR3nt: TGTGCCAGCAGCTTAGCACCCCCGGCGACAGGGTGGGACTATGGCTACACCTTC
CDR3aa: CASSLAPPATGWDYGYTF

v_gene: TRBV7-9
j_gene: TRBJ2-1
d_gene: -
abundance: -
CDR3nt: TGTGCCAGCAGCTTAGTCGGAGGGCCTCTTTACAATGAGCAGTTCTTC
CDR3aa: CASSLVGGPLYNEQFF

v_gene: TRBV13
j_gene: TRBJ2-7
d_gene: TRBD1
abundance: -
CDR3nt: TGTGCCAGCAGCTTACCGGGACAGGGAGACGAGCAGTACTTC
CDR3aa: CASSLPGQGDEQYF

v_gene: TRBV10-3
j_gene: TRBJ2-1
d_gene: -
abundance: -
CDR3nt: TGTGCCATCACCTCCGGCCTGGAGCACTATGAGCAGTTCTTC
CDR3aa: CAITSGLEHYEQFF

v_gene: TRBV27
j_gene: TRBJ2-5
d_gene: -
abundance: -
CDR3nt: TGTGCCAGCAGTTCGGGGCAAGAGACCCAGTACTTC
CDR3aa: CASSSGQETQYF

v_gene: TRBV19
j_gene: TRBJ2-7
d_gene: -
abundance: -
CDR3nt: TGTGCCAGTAGTGCCGGGATATACTACGAGCAGTACTTC
CDR3aa: CASSAGIYYEQYF

v_gene: TRBV29-1
j_gene: TRBJ2-7
d_gene: -
abundance: -
CDR3nt: TGCAGCGGGGCTAGTGGGGAGAACGAGCAGTACTTC
CDR3aa: CSGASGENEQYF

v_gene: TRBV18
j_gene: TRBJ1-2
d_gene: -
abundance: -
CDR3nt: TGTGCCAGCTCACCTCTAGGTGTTGGCTACACCTTC
CDR3aa: CASSPLGVGYTF

v_gene: TRBV21-1
j_gene: TRBJ1-4
d_gene: -
abundance: -
CDR3nt: TGTGCCAGCAGCAAAATGGAGATCAGGGGGCGGGTCGGGAATGAAAAACTGTTTTTT
CDR3aa: CASSKMEIRGRVGNEKLFF

v_gene: TRBV5-1
j_gene: TRBJ2-1
d_gene: -
abundance: -
CDR3nt: TGCGCCAGCAGCTTGGTAAGGGCTGAGCAGTTCTTC
CDR3aa: CASSLVRAEQFF

v_gene: TRBV2
j_gene: TRBJ2-3
d_gene: TRBD2
abundance: -
CDR3nt: TGTGCCAGCAGTGAAGGGTCGTCGGCGGGAGGGCTTACAGATACGCAGTATTTT
CDR3aa: CASSEGSSAGGLTDTQYF

v_gene: TRBV4-1
j_gene: TRBJ2-7
d_gene: -
abundance: -
CDR3nt: TGCGCCAGCAGCCAAGACTCGGTCGCGACCTCCTTC
CDR3aa: CASSQDSVATSF

v_gene: TRBV9
j_gene: TRBJ2-3
d_gene: TRBD1
abundance: -
CDR3nt: TGTGCCAGCAGCCAAACAGGGGGCGGGAATACGCAGTATTTT
CDR3aa: CASSQTGGGNTQYF

v_gene: TRBV7-9
j_gene: TRBJ2-7
d_gene: TRBD1
abundance: -
CDR3nt: TGTGCCAGCAGCTTAGGGACAGGAAGCTACGAGCAGTACTTC
CDR3aa: CASSLGTGSYEQYF

v_gene: TRBV10-3
j_gene: TRBJ2-2
d_gene: -
abundance: -
CDR3nt: TGTGCCAGCAGTTACCGGCGCCTAGGGACCGGGGAGCTGTTTTTT
CDR3aa: CASSYRRLGTGELFF

v_gene: TRBV7-3
j_gene: TRBJ1-5
d_gene: -
abundance: -
CDR3nt: TGTGCCAGCAGCTTAGATCGGGAGCCCCAGCATTTT
CDR3aa: CASSLDREPQHF